This T cell receptor beta chain derives from a study of blood T cell repertoires in COVID-19 (dated by TCRdb to between 2020 and 2021). About the investigation overall: The collaborator samples originated in the United States, Italy and Spain and spanned the acute and convalescent phases of COVID-19. The samples were drawn from two sources: the first 160 participants of the ongoing ImmuneRACE study, and over 950 subjects contributed by 6 global collaborators. Where available, HLA class I and class II types were taken from metadata supplied by the sample provider and were not determined by assay-based typing. The repertoires were made available in a free public database intended to serve as a resource for research on the immune response to SARS-CoV-2. The dataset comprised deeply sampled blood TCRbeta repertoires from subjects exposed to, actively infected with, or recovered from COVID-19. Nearly every sample came with metadata listing a de-identified subject ID, COVID-19 status, age in years and sex. The prospective study material was composed of cDNA or gDNA derived from T cells, B-cell-depleted T cells, or PBMCs. Broad study findings and their caveats: The quantity of clinical and demographic metadata differed by source and by participant and was supplied without curation.

Enrolling through a virtual design, the prospective study's participants ranged in age from roughly 18 to 90 years and lived across roughly 24 United States geographic areas. In the prospective study, cohorts were assigned on the basis of participant-reported clinical history obtained from a screening survey and a study questionnaire. In the prospective study, whole blood, serum and a nasopharyngeal or oropharyngeal swab were collected from each participant by mobile phlebotomists. Additional blood draws and questionnaires over a roughly two-month period could optionally be provided by prospective study participants. Prospective study blood samples were shipped either frozen or at room temperature before DNA extraction. On this clone: What this receptor recognizes is not known. Within one base of it there is no much larger clone, and no base qualities were kept.

TCRbeta CDR3 regions were amplified from genomic DNA using the immunoSEQ Assay, a bias-controlled multiplex PCR. Per the authors' processing: The number of nucleated cells in each sample was estimated by amplification of reference gene primers within the assay. To quantify the absolute abundance of each unique TCRbeta CDR3 rearrangement, sequence reads were collapsed and filtered. For each sample, productive Simpson clonality was calculated by taking the square root of Simpson's diversity index across productive rearrangements. Drawn from immuneACCESS, this table holds only the in-frame rearrangements with V and J called that TCRdb kept. Clones are partly lost; checked studies trace under half to an unresolved V gene and leave the rest unexplained. For V, J and clone size, that table is used; D and trimming come from the DNA. The sample data list 250,000 or so clones, and approximately 88% of these were observed just once. The ten largest clones capture roughly 2.3% of the sample.

Sequencing was carried out using PBMCs or T cells enriched from blood (not recorded which). This TCR derives from a woman between 40 and 55 years old with acute COVID-19.

The CDR3 is CSASAGASYNEQFF. The bases are TGCAGTGCTAGTGCGGGAGCCTCCTACAATGAGCAGTTCTTC. Recombination linked TRBV20-1 to TRBJ2-1, with 7 bases in between that match TRBD2. V ends up 3 bases short and J 0 bases short, with an unmatched junction base count of 2. The CDR1 and CDR2 encoded by the germline V gene (reference sequence) are DFQATT and SNEGSKA. Reading from cysteine to phenylalanine, the CDR3 counts 14 amino acids. CDR3 DNA only is kept here, 42 bases in frame from base 1.